This T cell receptor beta chain was identified during a study of blood T cells in healthy people across ages (dated by TCRdb to between 2014 and 2017). The study in broad terms: In model experiments, template switching captured roughly one uniquely barcoded TCR beta cDNA molecule for every two T cells. Age-related changes in TCR beta repertoire diversity were measured in the study by deep sequencing normalized with unique cDNA molecular identifiers. Donors were grouped into four age groups: young (average approximately 15 years), middle-aged (less than 40), aged (around 60) and long-lived (just over 80). The study analyzed two additional independent replicas of 1 million unique cDNA reads from the same blood draw for two donors, one aged 18 to 29 and one aged 80 or older. What the work shows at the level of the full study, not this receptor alone: Because the CMV infection status of the donors was unknown, age-related changes in expanded clonotypes may potentially have been confounded. Bulk unsorted PBMC profiling prevented conclusive comparison of naive and antigen-experienced compartments. As age increased, observed TCR beta diversity per million T cells dropped in a roughly linear way, and a significant reduction was already evident by age 40. A strong correlation was found between observed TCR beta diversity and the percentage of naive T cells measured by flow cytometry. Compared with the aged group, the long-lived group had more naive CD4+ T cells, fewer expanded clones and increased TCR diversity, a pattern suggesting age selection. Estimates of total diversity based on one million sequenced T cells were regarded as lower bounds and as underestimates.

Library preparation used 5' RACE. The reads were generated on an Illumina HiSeq 2500. A second PCR of 7 to 11 cycles was performed with a sample-barcoded 5' primer and a J-beta primer mix. A unique molecular identifier was introduced onto each TCR beta cDNA molecule by a template-switch 5' adaptor carrying 12 random nucleotides. At least 3 million CDR3-containing paired-end reads were obtained from each sample. First-strand cDNA synthesis was performed from all RNA using the Mint cDNA synthesis kit, with priming by a TRBC-specific oligonucleotide. All cDNA was treated with uracil-DNA glycosylase and then went through a first 18-cycle PCR with the universal primers M1SS and BC2_uni_R. Per the original workflow: For normalization, 1 million high-quality reads were randomly selected from each sample, with every read carrying a distinct molecular identifier. Reads with shared molecular identifiers were discarded instead of being binned into consensus sequences. MiTCR, run with a Q25 quality threshold and the strictest error-elimination algorithm, handled CDR3 identification, clonotype clustering and error correction. A nonparametric unseen species model using Euler transformation provided a lower-bound estimate of total TCR beta diversity. TCRdb reprocessed the public reads (quality trimming at Q25 with fastp, clone calling with MiXCR) and kept in-frame beta chains. Rows are combined by CDR3 protein, so each entry shows the most common genes and DNA. TCRdb's processing, not the study's, gives the V and J calls here. The sample table records about 840,000 distinct CDR3 sequences; approximately 32% of these occur just once. About a tenth of the sample comes from the top ten.

A distance of 12 bases separates the germline ends of V and J, which lose 1 base and 2 bases respectively. The CDR3 runs 15 residues from the cysteine to the phenylalanine. Only the CDR3 portion is preserved as DNA: 45 bases, with reading frame beginning at the first base. According to the germline V gene, CDR1 reads SGHAT and CDR2 reads FQNNGV. The donors were around 39 Caucasian individuals from Russia, aged roughly 6 to 90 years, who were systemically healthy. About 9.1 milliliters of peripheral blood were collected from each donor into EDTA-treated Vacutainer tubes. Ficoll-Paque density-gradient centrifugation was used to isolate PBMCs, with at least 7 million per sample. Trizol reagent was used to extract total RNA from the PBMCs, yielding at least 5.5 micrograms per sample. The percentages of naive CD45RAhigh/CD27high T cells were determined by flow cytometry on a PBMC aliquot from every donor.

Comment on this clonotype: Its antigen has not been determined. No much larger clone is present one base from it, and per-base qualities are unavailable.

This sample also appeared in a second study, on T cells of mothers and their children. As noted in the second study: The donors were nine systemically healthy Caucasian individuals, made up of three mothers and their six children. cDNA synthesis consumed the entire amount of extracted RNA, loaded at around 1.4 ug RNA in each 15 ul reaction. In the second PCR, sample barcodes and 2-4 random nucleotides were introduced via the M1S primer. Over 8 million TCR beta CDR3 reads came from each mother, compared with 3.3 million or so reads from each child. TCR recombination output is similarly shaped by thymic selection in related and unrelated pairs, with a minor effect exerted by inherited differences. Normalized repertoire overlap was always found to be slightly, but never significantly, higher in related mother-child pairs than in unrelated mother-child pairs. Persistent microchimeric T cell clones were not detected, at a sensitivity of around 95 clones per million clonotypes. In the study, deep NGS was used to compare the TCR beta repertoires of mothers and children, and features distinguishing related mother-child pairs from unrelated individuals were sought. Mothers averaged roughly 40 +/- 4 years of age and children averaged approximately 12 +/- 4 years. After adapter ligation was performed with NEBNext reagents, the libraries were sequenced on an Illumina HiSeq 2000 with 100+100 nt paired-end reads. To avoid cross-contamination, the mother libraries and the child libraries were prepared a month apart and sequenced in separate runs. Between about 500,000 and 2,100,000 distinct TCR beta clonotypes were identified per donor. Naive TCR beta clonotypes were estimated from low-frequency clonotypes matched to each donor's FACS-determined naive share, without sorting.

The receptor chain draws on TRBV11-2 and TRBJ2-7; the D gene is not confidently resolved. The TCR was taken from a woman aged 40 to 50 in good health. Sequencing used blood. The bases are TGTGCCAGCAGCTTAGTTACAGCGCCGACCTACGAGCAGTACTTC. Its protein reads: CASSLVTAPTYEQYF.